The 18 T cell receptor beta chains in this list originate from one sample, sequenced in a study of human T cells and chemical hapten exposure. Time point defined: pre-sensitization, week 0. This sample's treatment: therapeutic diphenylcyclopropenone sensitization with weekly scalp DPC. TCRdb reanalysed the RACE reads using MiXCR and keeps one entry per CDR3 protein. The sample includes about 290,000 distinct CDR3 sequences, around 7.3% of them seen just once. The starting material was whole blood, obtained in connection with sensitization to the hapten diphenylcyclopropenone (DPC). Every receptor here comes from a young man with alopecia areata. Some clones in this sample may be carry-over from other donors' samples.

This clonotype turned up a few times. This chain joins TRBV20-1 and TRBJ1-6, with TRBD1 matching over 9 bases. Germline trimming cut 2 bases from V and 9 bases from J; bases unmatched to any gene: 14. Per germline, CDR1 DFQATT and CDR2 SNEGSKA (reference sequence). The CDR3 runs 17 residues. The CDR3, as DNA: TGCAGTGCTAGACCCTCCGGGGGGACAGGGTTCAGTTCACCCCTCCACTTT. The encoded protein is CSARPSGGTGFSSPLHF.

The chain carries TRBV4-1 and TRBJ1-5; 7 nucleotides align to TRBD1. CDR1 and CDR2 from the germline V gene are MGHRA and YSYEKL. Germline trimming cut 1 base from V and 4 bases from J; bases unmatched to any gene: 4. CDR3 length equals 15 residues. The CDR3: CASSQGQGLNQPQHF. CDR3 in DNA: TGCGCCAGCAGCCAAGGACAGGGCCTAAATCAGCCCCAGCATTTT.

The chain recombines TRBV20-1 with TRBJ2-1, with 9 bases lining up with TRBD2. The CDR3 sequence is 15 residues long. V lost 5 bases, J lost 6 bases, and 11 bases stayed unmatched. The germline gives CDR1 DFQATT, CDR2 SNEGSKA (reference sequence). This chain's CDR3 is CSAPRPGTSSNEQFF. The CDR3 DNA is TGCAGTGCTCCTCGCCCCGGGACTAGCAGCAATGAGCAGTTCTTC.

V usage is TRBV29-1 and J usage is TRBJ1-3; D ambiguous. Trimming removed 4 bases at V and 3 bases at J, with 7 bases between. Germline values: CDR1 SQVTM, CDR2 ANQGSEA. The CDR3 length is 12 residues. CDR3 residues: CSVAVSGNTIYF. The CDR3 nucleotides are TGCAGCGTTGCTGTCAGTGGAAACACCATATATTTT.

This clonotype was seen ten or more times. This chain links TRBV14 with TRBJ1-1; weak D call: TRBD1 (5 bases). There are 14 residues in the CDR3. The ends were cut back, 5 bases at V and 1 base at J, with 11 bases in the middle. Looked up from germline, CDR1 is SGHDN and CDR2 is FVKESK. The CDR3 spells CASSVGTENTEAFF. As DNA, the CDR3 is TGTGCCAGCAGCGTCGGGACGGAGAACACTGAAGCTTTCTTT.

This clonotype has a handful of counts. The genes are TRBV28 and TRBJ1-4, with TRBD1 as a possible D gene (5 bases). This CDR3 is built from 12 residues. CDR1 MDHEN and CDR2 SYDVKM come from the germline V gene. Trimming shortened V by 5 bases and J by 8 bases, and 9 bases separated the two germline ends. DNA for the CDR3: TGTGCCAGCAGTATGACAGAAGAAAAACTGTTTTTT. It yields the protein CASSMTEEKLFF. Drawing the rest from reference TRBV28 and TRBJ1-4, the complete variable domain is DVKVTQSSRYLVKRTGEKVFLECVQDMDHENMFWYRQDPGLGLRLIYFSYDVKMKEKGDIPEGYSVSREKKERFSLILESASTNQTSMYLCASSMTEEKLFFGSGTQLSVL.

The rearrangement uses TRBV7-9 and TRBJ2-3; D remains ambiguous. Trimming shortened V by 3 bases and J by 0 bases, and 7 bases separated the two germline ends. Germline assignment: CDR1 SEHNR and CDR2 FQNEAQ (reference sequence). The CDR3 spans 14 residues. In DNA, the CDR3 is TGTGCCAGCAGCTTCACCTCGAGCACAGATACGCAGTATTTT. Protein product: CASSFTSSTDTQYF.

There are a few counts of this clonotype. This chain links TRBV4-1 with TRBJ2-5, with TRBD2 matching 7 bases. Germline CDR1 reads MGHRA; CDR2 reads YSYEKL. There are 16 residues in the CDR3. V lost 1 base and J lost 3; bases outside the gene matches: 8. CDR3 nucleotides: TGCGCCAGCAGCCAAGTAAGGCGGGGGTCCAAAGAGACCCAGTACTTC. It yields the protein CASSQVRRGSKETQYF.

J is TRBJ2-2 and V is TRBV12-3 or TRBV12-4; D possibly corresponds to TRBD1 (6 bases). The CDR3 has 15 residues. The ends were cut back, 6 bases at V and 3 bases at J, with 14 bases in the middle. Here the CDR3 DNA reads TGTGCCAGCAGCTACACAGGGACCCACACCGGGGAGCTGTTTTTT. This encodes CASSYTGTHTGELFF.

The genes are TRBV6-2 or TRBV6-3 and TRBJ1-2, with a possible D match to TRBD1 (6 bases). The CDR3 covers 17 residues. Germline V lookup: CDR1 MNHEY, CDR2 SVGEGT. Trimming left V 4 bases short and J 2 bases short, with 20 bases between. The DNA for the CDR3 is TGTGCCAGCAGTTCTCGTCAAAGGCAGGGGAAGAACTATGGCTACACCTTC. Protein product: CASSSRQRQGKNYGYTF.

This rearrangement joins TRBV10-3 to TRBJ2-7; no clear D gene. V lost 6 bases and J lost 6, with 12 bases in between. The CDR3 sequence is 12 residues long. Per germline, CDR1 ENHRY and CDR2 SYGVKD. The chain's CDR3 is CAIRGGDGEQYV. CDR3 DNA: TGTGCCATCAGAGGCGGAGACGGCGAGCAGTACGTC.

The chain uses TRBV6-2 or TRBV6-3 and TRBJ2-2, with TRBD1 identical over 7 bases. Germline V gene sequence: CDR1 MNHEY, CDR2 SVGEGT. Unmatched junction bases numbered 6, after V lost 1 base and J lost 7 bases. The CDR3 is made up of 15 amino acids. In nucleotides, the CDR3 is TGTGCCAGCAGTTACTTGACAGGGCGGATCGGGGAGCTGTTTTTT. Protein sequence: CASSYLTGRIGELFF.

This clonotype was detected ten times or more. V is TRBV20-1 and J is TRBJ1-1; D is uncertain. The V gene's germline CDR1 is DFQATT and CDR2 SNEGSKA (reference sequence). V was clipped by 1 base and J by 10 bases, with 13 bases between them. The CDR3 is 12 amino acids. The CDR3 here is CSARGADPGAFF. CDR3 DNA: TGCAGTGCTAGAGGGGCGGACCCTGGAGCTTTCTTT.

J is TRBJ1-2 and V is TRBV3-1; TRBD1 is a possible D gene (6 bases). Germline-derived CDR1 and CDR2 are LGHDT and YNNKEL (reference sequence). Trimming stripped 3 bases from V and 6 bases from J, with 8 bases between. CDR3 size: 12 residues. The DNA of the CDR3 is TGTGCCAGCAGCCAGGGGGCGAATGGCTACACCTTC. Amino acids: CASSQGANGYTF. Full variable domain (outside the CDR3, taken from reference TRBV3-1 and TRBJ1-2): DTAVSQTPKYLVTQMGNDKSIKCEQNLGHDTMYWYKQDSKKFLKIMFSYNNKELIINETVPNRFSPKSPDKAHLNLHINSLELGDSAVYFCASSQGANGYTFGSGTRLTVV.

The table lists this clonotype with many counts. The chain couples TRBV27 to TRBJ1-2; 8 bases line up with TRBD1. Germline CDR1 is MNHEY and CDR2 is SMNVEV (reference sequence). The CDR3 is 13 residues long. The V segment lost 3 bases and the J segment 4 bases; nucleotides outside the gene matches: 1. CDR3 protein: CASSLTGAYGYTF. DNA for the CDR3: TGTGCCAGCAGTTTGACAGGGGCCTATGGCTACACCTTC.

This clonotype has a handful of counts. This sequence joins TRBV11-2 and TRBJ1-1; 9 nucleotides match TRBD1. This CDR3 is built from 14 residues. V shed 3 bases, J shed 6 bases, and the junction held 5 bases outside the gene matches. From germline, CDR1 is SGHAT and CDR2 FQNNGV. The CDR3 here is CASSFDRGFAEAFF. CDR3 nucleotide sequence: TGTGCCAGCAGCTTTGACAGGGGGTTTGCTGAAGCTTTCTTT.

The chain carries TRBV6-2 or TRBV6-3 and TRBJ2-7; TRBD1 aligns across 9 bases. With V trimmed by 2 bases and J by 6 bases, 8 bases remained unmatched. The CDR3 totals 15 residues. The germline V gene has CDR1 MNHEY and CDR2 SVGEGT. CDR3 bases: TGTGCCAGCAGTTACGCGGGACAGGGAGTTGGCGAGCAGTACGTC. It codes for CASSYAGQGVGEQYV.

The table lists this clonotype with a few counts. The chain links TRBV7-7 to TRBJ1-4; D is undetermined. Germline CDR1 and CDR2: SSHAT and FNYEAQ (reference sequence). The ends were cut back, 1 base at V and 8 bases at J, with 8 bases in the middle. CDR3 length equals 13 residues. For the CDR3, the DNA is TGTGCCAGCAGCTTAGGGACGGGCGAAAAACTGTTTTTT. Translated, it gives CASSLGTGEKLFF.